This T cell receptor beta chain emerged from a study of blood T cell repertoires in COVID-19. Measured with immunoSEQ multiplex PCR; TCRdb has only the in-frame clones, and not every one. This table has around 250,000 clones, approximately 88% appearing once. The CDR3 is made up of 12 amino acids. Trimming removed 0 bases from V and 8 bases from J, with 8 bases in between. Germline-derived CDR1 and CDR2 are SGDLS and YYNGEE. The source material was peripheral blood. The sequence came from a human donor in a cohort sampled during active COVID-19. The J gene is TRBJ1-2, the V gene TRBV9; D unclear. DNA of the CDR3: TGTGCCAGCAGCGTAGGCGGGGTGGGCTACACCTTC. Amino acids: CASSVGGVGYTF.